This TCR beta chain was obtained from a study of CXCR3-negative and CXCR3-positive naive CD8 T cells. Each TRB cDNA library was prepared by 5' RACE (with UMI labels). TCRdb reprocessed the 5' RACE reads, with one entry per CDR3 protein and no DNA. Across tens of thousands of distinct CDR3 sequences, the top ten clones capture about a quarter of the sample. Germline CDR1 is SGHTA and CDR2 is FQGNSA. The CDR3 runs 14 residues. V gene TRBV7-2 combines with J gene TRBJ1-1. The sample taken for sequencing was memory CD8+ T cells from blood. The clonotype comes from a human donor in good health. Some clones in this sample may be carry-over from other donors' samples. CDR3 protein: CASSPTTVNTEAFF. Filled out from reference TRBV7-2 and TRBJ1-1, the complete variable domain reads GAGVSQSPSNKVTEKGKDVELRCDPISGHTALYWYRQSLGQGLEFLIYFQGNSAPDKSGLPSDRFSAERTGGSVSTLTIQRTQQEDSAVYLCASSPTTVNTEAFFGQGTRLTVV.